This T cell receptor beta chain was recovered during a study of blood T cell repertoires in COVID-19. Study-level background: Material from acute and convalescent COVID-19 was sourced from the United States, Italy and Spain.

The table lists this clone with a few counts. Original processing methods: Estimation of nucleated cell counts relied on the amplification of reference gene primers. Produced via immunoSEQ multiplex PCR; TCRdb's table is partial and in-frame only. For V, J and clone size, that table is used; D and trimming come from the DNA. The table includes around 240,000 clones, 70% to 90% detected once. Germline values: CDR1 LNHDA, CDR2 SQIVND (reference sequence). There are 14 residues in the CDR3. V trimming: 5 bases; J trimming: 7 bases; junction bases outside the gene matches: 5. This TCR was recovered from a woman aged 25 to 39 who had recovered from COVID-19. The gene calls are TRBV19 and TRBJ1-6, with TRBD1 matching over 7 bases. Sequenced material: peripheral blood. This chain's CDR3 is CASSWGQQNSPLHF. CDR3 nucleotide sequence: TGTGCCAGTAGTTGGGGACAGCAGAATTCACCCCTCCACTTT. Looking up the rest from reference TRBV19 and TRBJ1-6 gives the full variable domain: DGGITQSPKYLFRKEGQNVTLSCEQNLNHDAMYWYRQDPGQGLRLIYYSQIVNDFQKGDIAEGYSVSREKKESFPLTVTSAQKNPTAFYLCASSWGQQNSPLHFGNGTRLTVT.